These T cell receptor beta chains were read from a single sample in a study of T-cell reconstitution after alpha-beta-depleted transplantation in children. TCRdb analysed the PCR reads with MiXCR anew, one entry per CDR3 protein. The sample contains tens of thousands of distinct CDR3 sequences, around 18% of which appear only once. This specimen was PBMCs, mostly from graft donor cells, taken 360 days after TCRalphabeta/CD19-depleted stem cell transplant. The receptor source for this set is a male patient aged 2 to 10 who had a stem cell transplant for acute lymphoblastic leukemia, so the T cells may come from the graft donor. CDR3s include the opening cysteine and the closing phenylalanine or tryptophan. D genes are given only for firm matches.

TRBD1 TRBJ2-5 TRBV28 CASSLPSTGRSGTQYF
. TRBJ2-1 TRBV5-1 CASSSSARPYNEQFF
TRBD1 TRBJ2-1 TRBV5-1 CASSPGQGSYNEQFF
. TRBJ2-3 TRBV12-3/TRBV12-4 CASSFFPTEDTQYF
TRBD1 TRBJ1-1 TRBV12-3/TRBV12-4 CASRMTGGFTEAFF
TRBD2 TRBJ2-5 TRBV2 CASSHPDGRAGEMIQETQYF
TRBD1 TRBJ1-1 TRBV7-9 CASSPRQGNTEAFF
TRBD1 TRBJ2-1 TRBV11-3 CASSLVPRRQGYNEQFF
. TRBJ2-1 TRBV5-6 CASSLRGSISYNEQFF
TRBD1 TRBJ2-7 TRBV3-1 CASSQGTGLFSYEQYF
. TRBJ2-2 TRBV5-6 CASSLRGPGTGELFF
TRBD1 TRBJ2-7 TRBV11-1 CASSLSRTGEGEQYF
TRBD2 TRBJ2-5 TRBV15 CATSFGTSGETQYF
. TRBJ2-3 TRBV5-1 CASSLVARTPTDTQYF
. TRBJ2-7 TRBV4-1 CASSQVRGTYEQYF
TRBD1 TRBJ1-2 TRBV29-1 CSVEDRVGYGYTF
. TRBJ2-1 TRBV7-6 CASSIPKSSYNEQFF
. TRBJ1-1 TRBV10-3 CAISEPEQGSYTEAFF
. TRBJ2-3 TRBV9 CASSVGAAPASTDTQYF
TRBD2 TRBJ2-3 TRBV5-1 CASSLATREVTDTQYF
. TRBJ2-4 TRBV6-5 CASSYSTGAKNIQYF
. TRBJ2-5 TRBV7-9 CASSFMGGSKTQYF
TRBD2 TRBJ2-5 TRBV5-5 CASSLTSGSFRETQYF
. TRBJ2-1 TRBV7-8 CASSFLKGGQQFF
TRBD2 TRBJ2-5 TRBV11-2 CASSERLAGEGQETQYF
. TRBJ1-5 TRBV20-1 CSARRGNQPQHF
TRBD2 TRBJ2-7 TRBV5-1 CATKPPGLAVYEQYF
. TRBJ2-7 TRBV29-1 CSVVRYYEQYF
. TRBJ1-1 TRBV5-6 CASSLRGLRTEAFF
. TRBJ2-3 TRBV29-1 CSVEGHPYTDTQYF
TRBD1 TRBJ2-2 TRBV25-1 CASSEGQVNTGELFF
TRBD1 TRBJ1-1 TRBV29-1 CSVEPTGDTEAFF
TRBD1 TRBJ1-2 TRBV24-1 CATSDRTGANYGYTF